This record covers a single T cell receptor beta chain. This entry belongs to a study of blood T cell repertoires in COVID-19. The overall study: The origin of the acute and convalescent COVID-19 samples was the United States, Italy and Spain.

Authors' analysis steps: Estimated nucleated cell counts came from reference gene primer amplification. Clones were sequenced by immunoSEQ multiplex PCR, and TCRdb holds only the in-frame ones, with some missing. The D gene and trimming were derived from the DNA, and the V and J assignments and clone size from that table. This sample has fewer than 500,000 clones, with roughly 90% found just once. Recruitment covered over 20 US areas and drew participants whose ages spanned roughly 18 to 100 years. Clinical history reported by participants formed the basis on which cohorts were assigned. The germline V gene has CDR1 WNHNN and CDR2 SYGVQD (reference sequence). V shed 4 bases and J 5 bases; nucleotides not matched to a gene: 8. The CDR3 is made up of 16 amino acids.

This sequence joins TRBV10-1 and TRBJ2-2, with 9 nucleotides matching TRBD1. This TCR was recovered from a woman in her late teens or twenties who had recovered from COVID-19. The material sequenced was PBMCs or T cells enriched from blood (not recorded which). CDR3 in amino acids: CASSGRGTGLTGELFF. The CDR3 nucleotides are TGCGCCAGCAGTGGTCGCGGGACAGGGTTGACCGGGGAGCTGTTTTTT.